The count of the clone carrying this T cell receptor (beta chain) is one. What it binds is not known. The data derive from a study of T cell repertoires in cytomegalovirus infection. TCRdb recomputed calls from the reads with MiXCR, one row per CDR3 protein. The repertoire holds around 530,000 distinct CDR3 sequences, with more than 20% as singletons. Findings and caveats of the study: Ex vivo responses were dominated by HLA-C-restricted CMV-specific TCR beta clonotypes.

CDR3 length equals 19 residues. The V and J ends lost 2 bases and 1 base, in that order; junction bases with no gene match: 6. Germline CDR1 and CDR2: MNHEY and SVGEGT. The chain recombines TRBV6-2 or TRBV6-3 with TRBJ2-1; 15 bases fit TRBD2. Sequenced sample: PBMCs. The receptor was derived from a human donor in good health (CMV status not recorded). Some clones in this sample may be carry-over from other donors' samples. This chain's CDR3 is CASSYPRTSGRGSYNEQFF. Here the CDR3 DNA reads TGTGCCAGCAGTTACCCCAGGACTAGCGGGAGGGGTTCCTACAATGAGCAGTTCTTC.